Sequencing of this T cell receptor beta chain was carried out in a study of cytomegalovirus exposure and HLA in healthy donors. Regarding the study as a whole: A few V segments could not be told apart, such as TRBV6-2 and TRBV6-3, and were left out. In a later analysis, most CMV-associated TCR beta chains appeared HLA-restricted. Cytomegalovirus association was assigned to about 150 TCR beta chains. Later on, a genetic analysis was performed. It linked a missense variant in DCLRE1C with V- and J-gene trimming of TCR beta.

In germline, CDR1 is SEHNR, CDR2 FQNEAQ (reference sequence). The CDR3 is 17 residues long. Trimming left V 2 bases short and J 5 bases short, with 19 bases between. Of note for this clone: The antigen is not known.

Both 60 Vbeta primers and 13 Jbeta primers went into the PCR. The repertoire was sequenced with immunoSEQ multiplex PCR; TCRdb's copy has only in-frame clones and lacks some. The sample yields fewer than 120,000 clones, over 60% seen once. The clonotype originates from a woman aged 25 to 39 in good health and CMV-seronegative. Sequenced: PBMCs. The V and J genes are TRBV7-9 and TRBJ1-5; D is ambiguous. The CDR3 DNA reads TGTGCCAGCAGCTTACCTCCGAGGTTTGGCTTATATCAGCCCCAGCATTTT. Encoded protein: CASSLPPRFGLYQPQHF. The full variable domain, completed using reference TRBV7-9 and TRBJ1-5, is DTGVSQNPRHKITKRGQNVTFRCDPISEHNRLYWYRQTLGQGPEFLTYFQNEAQLEKSRLLSDRFSAERPKGSFSTLEIQRTEQGDSAMYLCASSLPPRFGLYQPQHFGDGTRLSIL.